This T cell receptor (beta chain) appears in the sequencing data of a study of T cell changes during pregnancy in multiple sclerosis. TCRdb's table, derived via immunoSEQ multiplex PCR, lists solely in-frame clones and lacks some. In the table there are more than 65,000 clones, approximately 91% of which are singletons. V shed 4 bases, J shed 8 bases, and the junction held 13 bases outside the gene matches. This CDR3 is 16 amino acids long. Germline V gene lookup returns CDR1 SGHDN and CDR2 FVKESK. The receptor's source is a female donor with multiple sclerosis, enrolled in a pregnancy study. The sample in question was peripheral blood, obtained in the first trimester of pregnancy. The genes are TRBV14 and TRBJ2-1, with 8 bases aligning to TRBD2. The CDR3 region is CASSPDSGGPSDEQFF. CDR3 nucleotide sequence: TGTGCCAGCAGCCCAGACTCGGGAGGGCCCTCCGATGAGCAGTTCTTC.